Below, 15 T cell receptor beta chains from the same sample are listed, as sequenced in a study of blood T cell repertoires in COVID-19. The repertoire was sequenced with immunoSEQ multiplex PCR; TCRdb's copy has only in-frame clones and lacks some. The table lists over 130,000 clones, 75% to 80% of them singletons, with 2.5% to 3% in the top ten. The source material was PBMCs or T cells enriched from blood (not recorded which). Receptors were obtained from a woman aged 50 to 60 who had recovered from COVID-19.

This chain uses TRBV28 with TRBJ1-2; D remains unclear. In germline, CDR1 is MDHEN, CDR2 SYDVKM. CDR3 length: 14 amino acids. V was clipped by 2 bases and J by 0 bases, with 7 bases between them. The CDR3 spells CASSLQIANYGYTF. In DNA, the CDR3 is TGTGCCAGCAGTTTACAGATTGCTAACTATGGCTACACCTTC.

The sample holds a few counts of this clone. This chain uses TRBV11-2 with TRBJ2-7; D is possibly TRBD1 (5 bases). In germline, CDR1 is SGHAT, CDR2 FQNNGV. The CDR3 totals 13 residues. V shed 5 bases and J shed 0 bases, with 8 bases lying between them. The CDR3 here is CASSPDSSYEQYF. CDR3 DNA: TGTGCCAGCAGCCCAGACAGCTCCTACGAGCAGTACTTC.

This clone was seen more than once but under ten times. This chain's CDR3 is CASRLGTSGTRVTGELFF. The CDR3, as DNA: TGTGCCAGCAGACTGGGGACTAGCGGGACCCGAGTCACCGGGGAGCTGTTTTTT. V and J are TRBV27 and TRBJ2-2; 13 bases map to TRBD2. Germline assignment: CDR1 MNHEY and CDR2 SMNVEV (reference sequence). The J segment lost 4 bases and the V segment lost 6 bases, leaving 11 bases of the junction unmatched. CDR3 length: 18 amino acids.

This CDR3 reads CASSFRQGENTEAFF. The CDR3, as DNA: TGTGCCAGCAGTTTCCGACAGGGAGAGAACACTGAAGCTTTCTTT. V gene TRBV28 combines with J gene TRBJ1-1; 7 bases are shared with TRBD1. Trimming took 3 bases from V and 1 from J; bases not matched to a gene: 5. Germline V gene data show CDR1 as MDHEN and CDR2 as SYDVKM. The CDR3 covers 15 residues.

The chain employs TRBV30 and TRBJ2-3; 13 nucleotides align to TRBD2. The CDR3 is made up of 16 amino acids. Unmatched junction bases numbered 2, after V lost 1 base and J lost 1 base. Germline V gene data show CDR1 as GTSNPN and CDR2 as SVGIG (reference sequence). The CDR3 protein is CAWSGTSGGRTDTQYF. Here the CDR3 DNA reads TGTGCCTGGAGTGGGACTAGCGGGGGCCGCACAGATACGCAGTATTTT.

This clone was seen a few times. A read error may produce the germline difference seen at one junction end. CDR3 coding DNA: TGTGCTAGCAGCTCAGGGACTGCACTAGGGAATGAGCAGTTCTTC. Encoded protein: CASSSGTALGNEQFF. The chain joins TRBV7-7 to TRBJ2-1; possible D gene TRBD2, 6 bases. Germline assignment: CDR1 SSHAT and CDR2 FNYEAQ (reference sequence). The CDR3 contains 15 residues. Drawing the rest from reference TRBV7-7 and TRBJ2-1, the complete variable domain is GAGVSQSPRYKVTKRGQDVTLRCDPISSHATLYWYQQALGQGPEFLTYFNYEAQPDKSGLPSDRFSAERPEGSISTLTIQRTEQRDSAMYRCASSSGTALGNEQFFGPGTRLTVL.

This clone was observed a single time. DNA of the CDR3: TGTGCCAGCAGCCCTGGATTGGGGGGGCAAAACATTCAGTACTTC. Its translation: CASSPGLGGQNIQYF. The V call is TRBV28, the J call TRBJ2-4, with D maybe TRBD2 (7 bases). V lost 6 bases and J lost 5, with 17 bases in between. The CDR3 totals 15 residues. Germline CDR1 is MDHEN and CDR2 is SYDVKM.

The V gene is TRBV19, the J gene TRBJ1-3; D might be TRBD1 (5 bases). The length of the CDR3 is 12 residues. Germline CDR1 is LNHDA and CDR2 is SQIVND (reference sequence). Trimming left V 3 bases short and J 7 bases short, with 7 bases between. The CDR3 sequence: CASSIGANTIYF. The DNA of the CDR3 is TGTGCCAGTAGTATTGGGGCCAACACCATATATTTT.

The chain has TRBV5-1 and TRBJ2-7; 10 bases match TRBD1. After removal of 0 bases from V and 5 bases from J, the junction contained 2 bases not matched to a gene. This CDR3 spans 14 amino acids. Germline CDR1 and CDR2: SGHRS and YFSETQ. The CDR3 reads CASSLGDRGHEQYF. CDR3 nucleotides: TGCGCCAGCAGCTTGGGGGACAGGGGCCACGAGCAGTACTTC. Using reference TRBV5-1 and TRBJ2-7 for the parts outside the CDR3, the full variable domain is KAGVTQTPRYLIKTRGQQVTLSCSPISGHRSVSWYQQTPGQGLQFLFEYFSETQRNKGNFPGRFSGRQFSNSRSEMNVSTLELGDSALYLCASSLGDRGHEQYFGPGTRLTVT.

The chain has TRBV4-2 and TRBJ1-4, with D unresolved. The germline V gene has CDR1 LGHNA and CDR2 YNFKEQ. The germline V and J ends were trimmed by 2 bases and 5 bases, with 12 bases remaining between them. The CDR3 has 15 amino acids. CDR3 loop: CASSQSGQKNEKLFF. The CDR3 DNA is TGTGCCAGCAGCCAAAGTGGTCAGAAGAATGAAAAACTGTTTTTT.

CDR3 sequence (DNA): TGTGCCAGCAGCGTAGGGAGCGGGGCCTACTACGAGCAGTACTTC. Its translation: CASSVGSGAYYEQYF. The genes are TRBV9 and TRBJ2-7; 7 nucleotides line up with TRBD2. V dropped 0 bases and J dropped 3; count of bases not matched to a gene: 6. Germline V gene data show CDR1 as SGDLS and CDR2 as YYNGEE. The CDR3 runs to 15 residues.

DNA for the CDR3: TGTGCCAGCAGTAAGGACAGGTTGGGTCAGCCCCAGCATTTT. It yields the protein CASSKDRLGQPQHF. The chain joins TRBV2 to TRBJ1-5; 7 bases are a match to TRBD1. Germline V gene data show CDR1 as SNHLY and CDR2 as FYNNEI. The trim removed 5 bases at V and 6 bases at J, leaving 7 bases unmatched. The CDR3 extends over 14 amino acids.

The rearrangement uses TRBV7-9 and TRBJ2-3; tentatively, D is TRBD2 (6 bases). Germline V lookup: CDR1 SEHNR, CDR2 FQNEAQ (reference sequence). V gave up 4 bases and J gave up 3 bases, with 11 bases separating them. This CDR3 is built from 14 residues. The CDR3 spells CASSSEGRTDTQYF. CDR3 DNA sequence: TGTGCCAGCAGCTCGGAGGGCCGGACAGATACGCAGTATTTT.

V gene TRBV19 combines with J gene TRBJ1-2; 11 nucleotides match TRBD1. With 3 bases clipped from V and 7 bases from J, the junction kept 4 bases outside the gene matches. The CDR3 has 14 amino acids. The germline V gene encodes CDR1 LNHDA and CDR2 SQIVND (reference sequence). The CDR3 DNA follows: TGTGCCAGTAGTATCGGACAGGGGGCATTTGGCTACACCTTC. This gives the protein CASSIGQGAFGYTF.

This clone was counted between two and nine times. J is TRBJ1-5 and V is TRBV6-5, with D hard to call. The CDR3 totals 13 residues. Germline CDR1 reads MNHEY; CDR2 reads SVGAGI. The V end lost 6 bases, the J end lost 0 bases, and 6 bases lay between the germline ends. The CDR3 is CASRQNSNQPQHF. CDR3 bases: TGTGCCAGCAGACAAAATAGCAATCAGCCCCAGCATTTT.